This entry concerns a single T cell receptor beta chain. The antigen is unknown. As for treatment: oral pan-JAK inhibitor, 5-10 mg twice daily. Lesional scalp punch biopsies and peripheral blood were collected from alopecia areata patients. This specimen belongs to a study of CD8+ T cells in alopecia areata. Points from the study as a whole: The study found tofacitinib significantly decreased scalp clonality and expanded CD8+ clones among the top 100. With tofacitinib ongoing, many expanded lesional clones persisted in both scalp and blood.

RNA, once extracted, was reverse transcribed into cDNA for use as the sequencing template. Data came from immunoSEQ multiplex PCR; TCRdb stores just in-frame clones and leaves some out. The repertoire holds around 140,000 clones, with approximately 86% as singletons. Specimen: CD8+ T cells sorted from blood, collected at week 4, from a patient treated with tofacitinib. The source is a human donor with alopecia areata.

In DNA form, the CDR3 reads TGTGCCAGCAGTTTGTCAGGGACGCGTGGCTACACCTTC. Its translation is CASSLSGTRGYTF. The chain combines TRBV27 with TRBJ1-2, with TRBD1 as a possible D gene (5 bases). This CDR3 comprises 13 residues. Germline loops: CDR1 MNHEY, CDR2 SMNVEV (reference sequence). The V end lost 3 bases, the J end lost 7 bases, and 12 bases lay between the germline ends.